A single sample gave rise to the 28 T cell receptor beta chains below, sequenced in a study of response to subunit inactivated influenza vaccine. TCRdb processed the RT-PCR reads anew with MiXCR; each CDR3 protein has one entry. The sample consists of 860,000 or so distinct CDR3 sequences, about 20% of them appearing once. Sequenced here: PBMCs from blood, sampled approximately 5 days after vaccination. The receptors come from a man aged 50-60 years who received an inactivated influenza vaccine.

The V gene is TRBV5-1, the J gene TRBJ2-7; D unclear. V dropped 0 bases and J dropped 3 bases, with 7 bases sitting between them. In germline, CDR1 is SGHRS, CDR2 YFSETQ. This CDR3 has 13 residues. The CDR3 sequence: CASSLVSNYEQYF. The CDR3, as DNA: TGCGCCAGCAGCTTGGTTTCCAACTACGAGCAGTACTTC.

This clonotype was found a few times. V and J are TRBV25-1 and TRBJ2-5; maybe TRBD1 (5 bases). The CDR3 loop spans 15 amino acids. V was trimmed by 1 base and J by 3 bases, leaving 12 bases between them. Germline CDR1 reads MGHDK; CDR2 reads SYGVNS. This chain's CDR3 is CASSEFGGREETQYF. For the CDR3, the DNA is TGTGCCAGCAGTGAATTTGGTGGCAGGGAAGAGACCCAGTACTTC. The full variable domain, in which reference TRBV25-1 and TRBJ2-5 provide the parts outside the CDR3, is EADIYQTPRYLVIGTGKKITLECSQTMGHDKMYWYQQDPGMELHLIHYSYGVNSTEKGDLSSESTVSRIRTEHFPLTLESARPSHTSQYLCASSEFGGREETQYFGPGTRLLVL.

This clonotype was seen more than once but under ten times. J is TRBJ1-2 and V is TRBV29-1, with no clear D. The length of the CDR3 is 11 residues. Germline CDR1 and CDR2: SQVTM and ANQGSEA. The V end lost 1 base, the J end lost 8 bases, and 8 bases lay between the germline ends. CDR3 loop: CSVEGGRGYTF. In DNA form, the CDR3 reads TGCAGCGTTGAAGGAGGAAGGGGCTACACCTTC.

The chain employs TRBV9 and TRBJ2-3; D is undetermined. The CDR3 totals 13 residues. V lost 4 bases and J 5 bases, leaving 11 bases between the germline ends. Germline V gene data show CDR1 as SGDLS and CDR2 as YYNGEE. CDR3: CASSSRPLDTQYF. DNA for the CDR3: TGTGCCAGCAGCTCCCGACCTTTAGATACGCAGTATTTT.

As regards this clonotype: A single base separates this from a much larger clone, so it may be a read error. V is TRBV6-1 and J is TRBJ2-7, with D perhaps matching TRBD1 (5 bases). The V gene's germline CDR1 is MNHNS and CDR2 SASEGT. The CDR3 runs 13 residues. CDR3: CASSEQGSYEQSF. CDR3 coding DNA: TGTGCCAGCAGTGAGCAGGGCTCCTACGAGCAGTCCTTC.

This clonotype showed up many times. V usage is TRBV6-5 and J usage is TRBJ1-2; 8 bases are a match to TRBD1. This CDR3 spans 12 amino acids. Per germline, CDR1 MNHEY and CDR2 SVGAGI. V was pared by 5 bases and J by 10 bases, with 6 bases of the junction left unmatched. Here the CDR3 reads CASSQGALAYTF. The CDR3 DNA sequence: TGTGCCAGCAGTCAGGGGGCGCTTGCCTACACCTTC.

This clonotype was detected a few times. The chain has TRBV12-3 or TRBV12-4 and TRBJ2-7; tentatively, D is TRBD1 or TRBD2 (6 bases each). Trimming removed 3 bases from V and 5 bases from J, with 11 bases in between. The CDR3 is 13 residues long. The CDR3 nucleotides read TGTGCCAGCAGTTTGAGGGGGGCCAACGAGCAGTACTTC. Translated, it gives CASSLRGANEQYF.

This clonotype showed up just a few times. V usage is TRBV4-3 and J usage is TRBJ1-2; D uncertain. The CDR3 is 15 residues long. V was pared by 0 bases and J by 0 bases, with 8 bases between. Germline V lookup: CDR1 LGHNA, CDR2 YSLEER. The CDR3 is CASSQEMETNYGYTF. CDR3 DNA: TGCGCCAGCAGCCAAGAAATGGAGACTAACTATGGCTACACCTTC.

In its sample, this clonotype was seen a few times. The chain uses TRBV29-1 and TRBJ2-7; TRBD1 agrees at 8 bases. V gave up 1 base and J gave up 6 bases; unmatched junction bases: 5. CDR1 and CDR2 (germline): SQVTM, ANQGSEA. CDR3 size: 13 residues. The CDR3 nucleotides are TGCAGCGTTGAAGGGACAGGGTTGGGCGAGCAGTACTTC. Translating gives CSVEGTGLGEQYF.

This clonotype was found many times. As DNA, the CDR3 is TGTGCCAGCAGTCGTTCCGGGACAGAACAAGAGACCCAGTACTTC. It translates to CASSRSGTEQETQYF. The chain carries TRBV6-1 and TRBJ2-5; 7 nucleotides match TRBD1. Germline values: CDR1 MNHNS, CDR2 SASEGT. CDR3 length equals 15 residues. V shed 5 bases, J shed 2 bases, and the junction held 8 bases outside the gene matches.

This chain uses TRBV12-3 or TRBV12-4 with TRBJ2-1; D may be TRBD1 or TRBD2 (5 bases each). V was shortened by 4 bases and J by 4 bases, with 8 bases between the two germline ends. The CDR3 loop spans 13 amino acids. The CDR3 coding sequence is TGTGCCAGCAGTTGGGACGGATACAATGAGCAGTTCTTC. Residues: CASSWDGYNEQFF.

This chain connects TRBV5-1 to TRBJ2-3, with TRBD1 matching 9 bases. The trim removed 3 bases at V and 4 bases at J, leaving 6 bases unmatched. This CDR3 region has 15 residues. Germline V gives CDR1 SGHRS, CDR2 YFSETQ. CDR3 region: CASSYRTGGSDTQYF. CDR3 DNA: TGCGCCAGCAGCTACCGAACAGGGGGCTCAGATACGCAGTATTTT.

The chain combines TRBV25-1 with TRBJ1-5; D is ambiguous. V lost 8 bases to trimming and J lost 2 bases, with 10 bases between them. CDR1 and CDR2 from the germline V gene are MGHDK and SYGVNS. CDR3 length equals 13 residues. The CDR3 bases are TGTGCCAGCGGCAGAGGTGGCAATCAGCCCCAGCATTTT. The encoded protein is CASGRGGNQPQHF. Looking up the rest from reference TRBV25-1 and TRBJ1-5 gives the full variable domain: EADIYQTPRYLVIGTGKKITLECSQTMGHDKMYWYQQDPGMELHLIHYSYGVNSTEKGDLSSESTVSRIRTEHFPLTLESARPSHTSQYLCASGRGGNQPQHFGDGTRLSIL.

The rearrangement uses TRBV6-2 or TRBV6-3 and TRBJ1-5, with no clear D. CDR1 and CDR2 from the germline V gene are MNHEY and SVGEGT. Trimming pared 2 bases from V and 0 bases from J, leaving 11 bases between. This CDR3 has 16 residues. CDR3 bases: TGTGCCAGCAGTTACAAGGGTATGATTAGCAATCAGCCCCAGCATTTT. Its protein is CASSYKGMISNQPQHF.

A word on this clonotype: A much bigger clone sits one base away, suggesting this may be a read error. The chain carries TRBV12-3 or TRBV12-4 and TRBJ2-5, with D perhaps matching TRBD1 (6 bases). There are 15 residues in the CDR3. V lost 5 bases, J lost 3 bases, and 16 bases lay in between. The CDR3, as DNA: TGTGCCAGCAGTGGTCGGGACAAGGGGAAAGAGACCCAGTACTTC. Its translation: CASSGRDKGKETQYF.

The J gene is TRBJ2-1, the V gene TRBV20-1; D is ambiguous. The length of the CDR3 is 12 residues. CDR1 DFQATT and CDR2 SNEGSKA come from the germline V gene (reference sequence). V was shortened by 7 bases and J by 9 bases, with 16 bases between the two germline ends. CDR3 sequence (DNA): TGCAGTGTCAGGCCCGGAGCAGTTGAGCAGTTCTTC. Translating it yields CSVRPGAVEQFF.

This clonotype has a count of ten or more. V gene TRBV10-3 combines with J gene TRBJ2-3, with D maybe TRBD1 (6 bases). Trimming left V 3 bases short and J 4 bases short, with 14 bases between. The CDR3 sequence is 15 residues long. CDR1 is ENHRY, CDR2 SYGVKD, per germline. The CDR3 loop reads CAISDTRGDADTQYF. The CDR3 DNA reads TGTGCCATCAGTGATACCAGGGGAGACGCAGATACGCAGTATTTT.

This clonotype occurred a few times. This rearrangement joins TRBV20-1 to TRBJ1-2; D is undetermined. V was clipped by 3 bases and J by 3 bases, with 14 bases between them. Germline V gene data show CDR1 as DFQATT and CDR2 as SNEGSKA (reference sequence). The CDR3 is 14 residues long. This chain's CDR3 is CSARGNLIHYGYTF. In nucleotides, the CDR3 is TGCAGTGCTAGGGGGAACCTCATTCACTATGGCTACACCTTC.

This clonotype was recorded a few times. The chain combines TRBV9 with TRBJ1-2, with D uncertain. The CDR3 totals 14 residues. The V end was cut by 0 bases, the J end by 4 bases, with 10 bases between. Germline loops: CDR1 SGDLS, CDR2 YYNGEE. DNA of the CDR3: TGTGCCAGCAGCGTAGTAAGGGAGGGCTATGGCTACACCTTC. Amino acid sequence: CASSVVREGYGYTF.

The chain carries TRBV6-1 and TRBJ2-5; D is ambiguous. The germline V gene encodes CDR1 MNHNS and CDR2 SASEGT. Trimming cost V 2 bases and J 1 base, with 11 bases left between them. The CDR3 has 15 amino acids. The CDR3 spells CASSESLDLQETQYF. The CDR3 DNA reads as TGTGCCAGCAGTGAAAGCTTAGACCTCCAAGAGACCCAGTACTTC.

This clonotype came up a few times. The junction and the germline gene differ at one end; a read error may be behind it. This chain joins TRBV3-1 and TRBJ2-7; D is uncertain. This CDR3 has 11 amino acids. Germline V CDR1 and CDR2: LGHDT, YNNKEL (reference sequence). The CDR3 protein is CASSQSFEQYF. The CDR3, as DNA: TGTGCCAGCAGCCAGTCCTTCGAGCAGTACTTC.

This clonotype was seen more than once but under ten times. The V call is TRBV6-1, the J call TRBJ2-3; D is unclear. The germline CDR1 and CDR2 sequences are MNHNS and SASEGT. CDR3 length: 14 residues. V lost 5 bases, J lost 4 bases, and 13 bases lay in between. The CDR3 here is CASSSIVRSDTQYF. CDR3 nucleotides: TGTGCCAGCAGTAGCATTGTAAGGTCAGATACGCAGTATTTT.

This clonotype was detected once. The V gene is TRBV21-1, the J gene TRBJ2-5; TRBD2 is the table's D call and was not checked against the DNA. TRBV21-1 is marked as a pseudogene. The CDR3 contains 14 residues. The DNA of the CDR3 is TGTGCCAGCAGCCAAAGACAGGGCCCGGGGACCCAGTACTTC. It is translated as CASSQRQGPGTQYF.

This rearrangement joins TRBV10-3 to TRBJ2-7, with TRBD1 matching 9 bases. The CDR3 length is 14 residues. The germline V gene has CDR1 ENHRY and CDR2 SYGVKD. V lost 7 bases, J lost 7 bases, and 11 bases stayed unmatched. The CDR3 DNA is TGTGCCATCAAAACCGGGACAGGGATCTGGGAGCAGTACTTC. Amino acids: CAIKTGTGIWEQYF.

The sample holds a few counts of this clonotype. The chain links TRBV14 to TRBJ2-1; 10 nucleotides line up with TRBD2. CDR1 is SGHDN, CDR2 FVKESK, per germline. The CDR3 spans 15 residues. V lost 4 bases, J lost 6 bases, and 6 bases stayed unmatched. In DNA form, the CDR3 reads TGTGCCAGCAGCCCATTACTAGCGGGACCCAATGAGCAGTTCTTC. Amino acid sequence: CASSPLLAGPNEQFF. Filled out from reference TRBV14 and TRBJ2-1, the complete variable domain reads EAGVTQFPSHSVIEKGQTVTLRCDPISGHDNLYWYRRVMGKEIKFLLHFVKESKQDESGMPNNRFLAERTGGTYSTLKVQPAELEDSGVYFCASSPLLAGPNEQFFGPGTRLTVL.

The genes are TRBV12-3 or TRBV12-4 and TRBJ2-1; 11 positions match TRBD2. Trimming cost V 4 bases and J 6 bases; bases outside gene matches: 8. This CDR3 contains 16 residues. CDR3 residues: CASSSFGTSGLNEQFF. The CDR3 region has the DNA TGTGCCAGCAGTTCTTTCGGGACTAGCGGCCTCAATGAGCAGTTCTTC.

The chain is built from TRBV25-1 and TRBJ1-6; 8 bases agree with TRBD1. Germline trimming cut 9 bases from V and 8 bases from J; bases unmatched to any gene: 9. The CDR3 spans 14 residues. Germline V lookup: CDR1 MGHDK, CDR2 SYGVNS. In nucleotides, the CDR3 is TGTGCCAGTAGAGACAGGGGAGGAGATTCACCCCTCCACTTT. Translating gives CASRDRGGDSPLHF.

The CDR3 bases are TGTGCCAGCAGCGTCCGACAGGGGGGTGGCTACACCTTC. Translated, it gives CASSVRQGGGYTF. The V gene is TRBV9, the J gene TRBJ1-2; 9 bases agree with TRBD1. Germline-derived CDR1 and CDR2 are SGDLS and YYNGEE. This CDR3 comprises 13 residues. The junction had 3 bases not matched to a gene; V was cut back by 2 bases and J by 7 bases.